Each of the 14 T cell receptor beta chains below was sequenced from the same sample in a study of cytotoxic CD8 clonotypes in ibrutinib-treated CLL. Here immunoSEQ multiplex PCR was the method, and the copy in TCRdb shows in-frame clones only, minus some. Of 300,000 or so clones listed, 60% to 80% are singletons. The sample in question was PBMCs, obtained after 36 months of ibrutinib treatment. The receptor source for this set is a human donor with chronic lymphocytic leukemia.

The CDR3, as DNA: TGCGCCAGCAGCCAATATGGACAGCGACGACGGGAAAAACTGTTTTTT. Translated, it gives CASSQYGQRRREKLFF. The chain has TRBV4-3 and TRBJ1-4; perhaps TRBD1 as D (6 bases). This CDR3 has 16 residues. CDR1 is LGHNA, CDR2 YSLEER, per germline. The V and J ends lost 2 bases and 8 bases respectively, with 18 bases between them.

The CDR3 spells CSAQGQGARKTQYF. For the CDR3, the DNA is TGCAGCGCCCAGGGACAGGGGGCGAGAAAGACCCAGTACTTC. The chain combines TRBV29-1 with TRBJ2-5; 12 bases match TRBD1. V lost 7 bases and J lost 6; bases outside the gene matches: 9. The CDR3 loop spans 14 amino acids. Per the germline V gene, CDR1 is SQVTM and CDR2 is ANQGSEA.

The rearrangement joins TRBV4-1 to TRBJ2-5; the D gene is possibly TRBD1 (5 bases). The closer fit of TRBJ2-7 to the DNA end suggests the J call may be wrong. The CDR3 covers 14 residues. Per the germline V gene, CDR1 is MGHRA and CDR2 is YSYEKL. The CDR3: CASSRVTESYEQYF. The CDR3 coding sequence is TGCGCCAGCAGCCGAGTGACAGAATCCTACGAGCAGTACTTC.

V and J are TRBV5-1 and TRBJ2-3, with D perhaps matching TRBD1 or TRBD2 (5 bases each). Between the trimmed V and J ends, which lost 4 bases and 2 bases, there was a span of 17 bases. Germline lookup yields CDR1 SGHRS and CDR2 YFSETQ. CDR3 size: 16 residues. CDR3 sequence (DNA): TGCGCCAGCAGCCCCGTGCAGGCTGGGACCACAGATACGCAGTATTTT. Translating gives CASSPVQAGTTDTQYF.

The chain recombines TRBV12-5 with TRBJ2-3; tentative D call: TRBD2 (7 bases). The CDR3 is made up of 16 amino acids. V lost 0 bases to trimming and J lost 5 bases, with 15 bases between them. Germline values: CDR1 LGHNT, CDR2 FRNRAP. The CDR3 sequence is CASGLVNWGGGDTQYF. In nucleotides, the CDR3 is TGTGCTAGTGGTTTGGTAAACTGGGGGGGCGGAGATACGCAGTATTTT.

This clone has just one count. The V call is TRBV7-9, the J call TRBJ2-7, with 7 positions matching TRBD1. The CDR3 spans 14 residues. Germline CDR1 and CDR2: SEHNR and FQNEAQ (reference sequence). The V gene end was trimmed by 8 bases and the J gene end by 4 bases; junction bases not matched to a gene: 11. The CDR3 region is CASGANHRGYEQYF. The DNA for the CDR3 is TGTGCCAGCGGAGCCAACCACAGGGGTTACGAGCAGTACTTC.

The chain joins TRBV5-4 to TRBJ2-1; possibly TRBD1 for D (5 bases). In germline, CDR1 is SGHNT, CDR2 YYREEE (reference sequence). The V end lost 2 bases, the J end lost 9 bases, and 15 bases lay between the germline ends. The CDR3 extends over 14 amino acids. The CDR3 DNA reads TGTGCCAGCAGCTTTAGAGGCTCAAGGGGTGAGCAGTTCTTC. Protein: CASSFRGSRGEQFF.

The chain links TRBV11-2 to TRBJ2-1, with TRBD2 matching 11 bases. The CDR3 sequence is 15 residues long. Trimming removed 5 bases from V and 2 bases from J; junction bases left unmatched: 2. Looked up from germline, CDR1 is SGHAT and CDR2 is FQNNGV. CDR3: CASSLAGGAYNEQFF. DNA of the CDR3: TGTGCCAGCAGCCTAGCGGGGGGAGCCTACAATGAGCAGTTCTTC.

A few counts support this clone. This sequence joins TRBV19 and TRBJ1-5; 7 bases map to TRBD1. The CDR3 runs to 14 residues. Unmatched junction bases numbered 4, after V lost 5 bases and J lost 3 bases. CDR1 LNHDA and CDR2 SQIVND come from the germline V gene (reference sequence). CDR3: CASSPGQFNQPQHF. CDR3 sequence (DNA): TGTGCCAGTAGTCCGGGACAGTTCAATCAGCCCCAGCATTTT.

V and J are TRBV11-1 and TRBJ2-2; possible D gene TRBD1, 6 bases. V was trimmed by 1 base and J by 4 bases, leaving 16 bases between them. Germline V gene data show CDR1 as SGHAT and CDR2 as FQDESV (reference sequence). This CDR3 has 17 amino acids. Here the CDR3 reads CASSLGPQGRSTGELFF. CDR3 nucleotides: TGTGCCAGCAGCTTAGGCCCCCAGGGGAGAAGCACCGGGGAGCTGTTTTTT.

The CDR3 nucleotides are TGTGCCATCAGTGAGTCCACCGGCGGGCGGGGGATTAGCACAGATACGCAGTATTTT. Protein sequence: CAISESTGGRGISTDTQYF. The chain carries TRBV10-3 and TRBJ2-3; 7 bases align to TRBD2. V trimming: 0 bases; J trimming: 0 bases; junction bases outside the gene matches: 12. The CDR3 has 19 residues. The germline gives CDR1 ENHRY, CDR2 SYGVKD.

This sequence joins TRBV5-1 and TRBJ2-2, with D possibly TRBD1 on 5 matching bases. This CDR3 comprises 13 residues. Deletions cut 3 bases from V and 4 bases from J, with 7 bases between. Germline-derived CDR1 and CDR2 are SGHRS and YFSETQ. CDR3 in amino acids: CASSSTVTGELFF. CDR3 in DNA: TGCGCCAGCAGCTCGACAGTCACCGGGGAGCTGTTTTTT.

The V and J genes are TRBV18 and TRBJ2-7, with 7 bases that match TRBD2. V was clipped by 6 bases and J by 2 bases; unmatched bases: 10. The germline gives CDR1 KGHSH, CDR2 LQKENI. The CDR3 spans 15 residues. The CDR3 loop reads CASSQSPSGTYEQYF. Here the CDR3 DNA reads TGTGCCAGCTCCCAAAGTCCTAGCGGCACCTACGAGCAGTACTTC.

This chain joins TRBV5-1 and TRBJ1-1; 7 bases align to TRBD1. Germline CDR1 reads SGHRS; CDR2 reads YFSETQ. V lost 0 bases to trimming and J lost 4 bases; unmatched junction nucleotides: 6. CDR3 length equals 15 residues. CDR3 region: CASSLGQGMVTEAFF. Here the CDR3 DNA reads TGCGCCAGCAGCTTGGGACAGGGAATGGTCACTGAAGCTTTCTTT.